Sequencing of this T cell receptor (beta chain) was carried out in a study of CD8 T cells in ankylosing spondylitis. Overall study findings and caveats: In the blood and synovial fluid of reactive arthritis, some motif variants had been previously reported. Matched synovial fluid from ankylosing spondylitis patients was reported to be enriched for disease-linked clones.

There are many counts of this clonotype. What it binds is not known. This CDR3 is built from 15 residues. Germline V gives CDR1 MNHEY, CDR2 SMNVEV (reference sequence). V was shortened by 3 bases and J by 2 bases, with 14 bases between the two germline ends. TCRdb passed the 5' RACE reads through MiXCR, listing each CDR3 protein once. In the table there are some 63,000 distinct CDR3 sequences, roughly 6.2% of which are singletons. This clonotype was sampled from a male donor with ankylosing spondylitis. Sequencing was carried out using synovial fluid, either unsorted or a sorted T cell fraction (not recorded which). The chain employs TRBV27 and TRBJ2-7; D ambiguous. The CDR3 is CASSFGKLSTYEQYF. CDR3 sequence (DNA): TGTGCCAGCAGTTTCGGAAAACTATCAACCTACGAGCAGTACTTC.